This T cell receptor beta chain derives from a study of T cell responses to AZD1222 COVID-19 vaccine. Study-wide findings and caveats: Clonal diversity was possibly underestimated; the donors were predominantly white British and more often female. When two AZD1222 doses had been given, Spike-specific TCR breadth and depth rose.

To note about this clone: The antigen remains undetermined.

Produced via immunoSEQ multiplex PCR; TCRdb's table is partial and in-frame only. This table has roughly 140,000 clones, about 91% appearing once. CDR3 length: 18 amino acids. V lost 4 bases, J lost 2 bases, and 13 bases stayed unmatched. CDR1 and CDR2 from the germline V gene are LNHNV and YYDKDF (reference sequence). The sample in question was peripheral blood, obtained on day 0 of AZD1222 vaccination. This chain connects TRBV15 to TRBJ1-3; 8 nucleotides agree with TRBD1. This TCR was sampled from an adult in good health. The chain's CDR3 is CATSMGWTGTHAGNTIYF. The CDR3 DNA follows: TGTGCCACCAGCATGGGGTGGACAGGGACCCACGCTGGAAACACCATATATTTT.